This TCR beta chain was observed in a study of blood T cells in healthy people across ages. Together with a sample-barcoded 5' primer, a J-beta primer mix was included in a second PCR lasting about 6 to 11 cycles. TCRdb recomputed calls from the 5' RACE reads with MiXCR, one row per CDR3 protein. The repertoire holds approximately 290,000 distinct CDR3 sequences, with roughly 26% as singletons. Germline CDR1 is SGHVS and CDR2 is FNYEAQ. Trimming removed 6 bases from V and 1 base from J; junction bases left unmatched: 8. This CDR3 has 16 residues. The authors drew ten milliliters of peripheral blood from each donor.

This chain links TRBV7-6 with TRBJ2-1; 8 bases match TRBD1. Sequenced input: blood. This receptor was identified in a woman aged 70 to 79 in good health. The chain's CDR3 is CASSPQGAGSYNEQFF. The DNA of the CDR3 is TGTGCCAGCAGTCCGCAGGGGGCGGGATCCTACAATGAGCAGTTCTTC.